What follows are 20 T cell receptor beta chains derived from one specimen sequenced in a study of cytomegalovirus exposure and HLA in healthy donors. The PCR used 60 Vbeta and 13 Jbeta primers. Some clones are missing from TCRdb's copy, which holds only in-frame ones; the method was immunoSEQ multiplex PCR. The data contain roughly 100,000 clones, around 66% of them seen just once; the ten biggest clones take up around 3.3%. Sequenced: PBMCs. Receptors were obtained from a woman between 50 and 59 years old in good health and CMV-seronegative.

Concerning this clone: This specimen includes other DNA sequences encoding the same CDR3. The chain has TRBV15 and TRBJ1-1; unclear D gene. Germline V gives CDR1 LNHNV, CDR2 YYDKDF (reference sequence). This CDR3 comprises 13 residues. V was trimmed by 0 bases and J by 1 base, leaving 3 bases between them. The CDR3, as DNA: TGTGCCACCAGCAGAGAAGCGAACACTGAAGCTTTCTTT. Translation gives CATSREANTEAFF. Full variable domain (remainder filled in from reference TRBV15 and TRBJ1-1): DAMVIQNPRYQVTQFGKPVTLSCSQTLNHNVMYWYQQKSSQAPKLLFHYYDKDFNNEADTPDNFQSRRPNTSFCFLDIRSPGLGDTAMYLCATSREANTEAFFGQGTRLTVV.

V usage is TRBV10-3 and J usage is TRBJ2-7; D is perhaps TRBD2 (6 bases). The CDR3 is 15 residues long. Germline CDR1 and CDR2: ENHRY and SYGVKD. V lost 3 bases and J lost 0, with 12 bases in between. CDR3: CAISDLAHSSYEQYF. CDR3 in DNA: TGTGCCATCAGTGACCTAGCGCATAGCTCCTACGAGCAGTACTTC.

CDR3 nucleotide sequence: TGTGCCAGCAGAATAACGGGACAGTTCGGGAACTATGGCTACACCTTC. Residues: CASRITGQFGNYGYTF. V is TRBV6-6 and J is TRBJ1-2; TRBD1 agrees at 7 bases. Losses at the gene ends were 6 bases for V and 2 bases for J; bases not matched to a gene: 12. Germline CDR1 and CDR2: MNHNY and SVGAGI (reference sequence). The CDR3 is made up of 16 amino acids.

This clone was recorded a few times. This chain uses TRBV6-5 with TRBJ2-5, with D possibly being TRBD1 (6 bases). This CDR3 has 14 amino acids. Germline lookup yields CDR1 MNHEY and CDR2 SVGAGI. Trimming removed 4 bases from V and 5 bases from J, with 14 bases in between. CDR3 sequence (DNA): TGTGCCAGCAGTTCCAGAACAGGGTCTGAGACCCAGTACTTC. It yields the protein CASSSRTGSETQYF.

This chain links TRBV15 with TRBJ1-1, with D hard to call. V shed 5 bases and J shed 8 bases, with 15 bases lying between them. This CDR3 has 13 residues. Germline V gene data show CDR1 as LNHNV and CDR2 as YYDKDF (reference sequence). CDR3 nucleotides: TGTGCCACCAGCCAAGACGGAGCTTGGGAAGCTTTCTTT. Translation gives CATSQDGAWEAFF.

The rearrangement joins TRBV2 to TRBJ1-5; 9 nucleotides match TRBD1. The trim removed 6 bases at V and 5 bases at J, leaving 2 bases unmatched. CDR1 SNHLY and CDR2 FYNNEI come from the germline V gene. The length of the CDR3 is 13 residues. CDR3 residues: CASRGQGDQPQHF. CDR3 coding DNA: TGTGCCAGCAGGGGACAGGGTGATCAGCCCCAGCATTTT. Variable domain in full (rest from reference TRBV2 and TRBJ1-5): EPEVTQTPSHQVTQMGQEVILRCVPISNHLYFYWYRQILGQKVEFLVSFYNNEISEKSEIFDDQFSVERPDGSNFTLKIRSTKLEDSAMYFCASRGQGDQPQHFGDGTRLSIL.

This clone came up a few times. This sequence joins TRBV30 and TRBJ2-3, with a weak D call TRBD2 (6 bases). Germline CDR1 is GTSNPN and CDR2 is SVGIG (reference sequence). The CDR3 runs to 14 residues. V was clipped by 4 bases and J by 1 base, with 12 bases between them. CDR3 residues: CAWKRGGGTDTQYF. CDR3 in DNA: TGTGCCTGGAAACGCGGCGGGGGCACAGATACGCAGTATTTT.

The rearrangement joins TRBV19 to TRBJ2-7; 7 bases match TRBD2. Germline assignment: CDR1 LNHDA and CDR2 SQIVND (reference sequence). V trimming: 3 bases; J trimming: 7 bases; junction bases outside the gene matches: 3. The CDR3 covers 12 residues. CDR3 amino acids: CASSILGGEQYF. In nucleotides, the CDR3 is TGTGCCAGTAGTATTTTGGGAGGGGAGCAGTACTTC.

The chain joins TRBV28 to TRBJ2-5; 8 nucleotides match TRBD2. The junction had 8 bases not matched to a gene; V was cut back by 8 bases and J by 3 bases. The CDR3 has 14 residues. The germline V gene encodes CDR1 MDHEN and CDR2 SYDVKM. The CDR3 DNA reads TGTGCCAGCCTTCCTACTAGCGGTGAAGAGACCCAGTACTTC. Its protein product is CASLPTSGEETQYF.

This clone has just a few counts. V and J are TRBV28 and TRBJ2-5; D is possibly TRBD2 (6 bases). The DNA end lines up better with TRBJ2-7; the J call may be wrong. In germline, CDR1 is MDHEN, CDR2 SYDVKM. The CDR3 length is 16 residues. The DNA for the CDR3 is TGTGCCAGCAGTTCGGTTTTTGGGACTCCGTCCTACGAGCAGTACTTC. Its protein is CASSSVFGTPSYEQYF.

This chain joins TRBV14 and TRBJ2-3, with TRBD2 matching over 14 bases. Germline CDR1 is SGHDN and CDR2 is FVKESK. This CDR3 comprises 21 residues. With 4 bases clipped from V and 1 base from J, the junction kept 16 bases outside the gene matches. This chain's CDR3 is CASSPSGTSGRGLGGTDTQYF. The CDR3, as DNA: TGTGCCAGCAGCCCTTCCGGGACTAGCGGGAGAGGATTGGGCGGCACAGATACGCAGTATTTT.

The rearrangement joins TRBV11-1 to TRBJ2-5, with TRBD2 matching over 7 bases. The CDR3 length is 15 residues. Germline V gene lookup returns CDR1 SGHAT and CDR2 FQDESV (reference sequence). The ends lost 3 bases at V and 5 bases at J; junction bases unmatched: 9. The CDR3: CASSLGGTVRETQYF. The DNA for the CDR3 is TGTGCCAGCAGCTTGGGGGGGACCGTTCGGGAGACCCAGTACTTC.

This clone was detected a few times. The genes are TRBV6-5 and TRBJ2-5; 10 bases fit TRBD2. This CDR3 comprises 14 residues. The junction had 5 bases not matched to a gene; V was cut back by 5 bases and J by 5 bases. Looked up from germline, CDR1 is MNHEY and CDR2 is SVGAGI. CDR3 residues: CASSIAGGDETQYF. The CDR3 DNA follows: TGTGCCAGCAGTATAGCGGGAGGCGATGAGACCCAGTACTTC.

The chain has TRBV7-2 and TRBJ2-3, with a tentative D call TRBD1 (6 bases). V was trimmed by 1 base and J by 5 bases, leaving 13 bases between them. This CDR3 spans 15 amino acids. Germline assignment: CDR1 SGHTA and CDR2 FQGNSA. The CDR3 protein is CASSLGDIRGDTQYF. The DNA for the CDR3 is TGTGCCAGCAGCTTAGGGGACATAAGAGGAGATACGCAGTATTTT.

The chain employs TRBV6-1 and TRBJ2-7, with 9 bases matching TRBD1. This CDR3 spans 13 amino acids. The V and J ends lost 6 bases and 2 bases, in that order; junction bases with no gene match: 2. CDR1 is MNHNS, CDR2 SASEGT, per germline. The CDR3 DNA reads as TGTGCCAGCAGGGGACAGGGAGCCTACGAGCAGTACTTC. It is translated as CASRGQGAYEQYF.

This chain connects TRBV19 to TRBJ2-5, with 9 bases aligning to TRBD2. V gave up 3 bases and J gave up 2 bases; unmatched junction bases: 10. There are 17 residues in the CDR3. Germline V gene lookup returns CDR1 LNHDA and CDR2 SQIVND (reference sequence). CDR3 coding DNA: TGTGCCAGTAGTATCCCCCGGGGTAGCGGGGGACAAGAGACCCAGTACTTC. This translates into CASSIPRGSGGQETQYF.

The J gene is TRBJ2-5, the V gene TRBV6-5, with 10 nucleotides matching TRBD2. The J call may not be correct, given that the DNA end is closer to TRBJ2-7. CDR3 length equals 14 residues. Germline V gives CDR1 MNHEY, CDR2 SVGAGI. The CDR3 loop is CASSWSGRAYEQYF. The CDR3 nucleotides are TGTGCCAGCAGTTGGAGCGGGAGGGCCTACGAGCAGTACTTC.

The chain is built from TRBV28 and TRBJ2-1; maybe TRBD1 (6 bases). CDR3 length: 14 residues. CDR1 is MDHEN and CDR2 is SYDVKM in the germline V gene. V was clipped by 8 bases and J by 1 base, with 12 bases between them. This CDR3 is CASRSQGSYNEQFF. In nucleotides, the CDR3 is TGTGCCAGCCGTTCACAGGGTTCCTACAATGAGCAGTTCTTC.

This clone was counted a single time. The chain recombines TRBV29-1 with TRBJ1-5, with TRBD1 matching 7 bases. The CDR3 is 14 residues long. The V segment lost 1 base and the J segment 11 bases; nucleotides outside the gene matches: 11. CDR1 is SQVTM, CDR2 ANQGSEA, per germline. The CDR3 bases are TGCAGCGTTGAAGCCGGACAGGCAGGCGGGACCCAGCATTTT. This encodes CSVEAGQAGGTQHF.

This clone has a handful of counts. The chain combines TRBV23-1 with TRBJ2-7, with TRBD1 matching over 7 bases. TRBV23-1 is noted as an ORF with a role that remains uncertain. J gave up 1 base and V 5 bases, and 14 bases lay outside the gene matches. The CDR3 extends over 17 amino acids. The CDR3 loop is CASSIARQGGESYEQYF. CDR3 nucleotides: TGCGCCAGCAGTATAGCCCGACAGGGCGGAGAGTCCTACGAGCAGTACTTC.